Sequencing of this TCR beta chain was carried out in a study of shared clonotypes between healthy human individuals. About this clone: In this CDR3 the conserved last residue, phenylalanine or tryptophan, is missing, so a read error is likely.

Method: immunoSEQ multiplex PCR; TCRdb's copy keeps in-frame clones and lacks some. The table lists around 2,000,000 clones, about 95% of them singletons. This CDR3 contains 13 residues. Trimming took off 8 bases at V and 8 bases at J, with 18 bases between the two ends. The germline V gene has CDR1 GTSNPN and CDR2 SVGIG (reference sequence). The naive CD8 subset, CD45RO-negative cells positively selected for CCR7, excluded terminally differentiated effector memory CD45RA+ cells. Sequenced material: naive CD8+ T cells sorted from blood. The source is a man between 18 and 29 years old in good health. This chain links TRBV30 with TRBJ1-4; D not certain. The CDR3 sequence: CATHGQVGEKLFL. The CDR3 bases are TGTGCCACGCACGGGCAGGTCGGGGAAAAACTGTTTCTT.